The 20 T cell receptor beta chains below come from one sample, sequenced in a study of blood T cell repertoires in COVID-19 (dated by TCRdb to the early 2020s). The method behind the library was the immunoSEQ multiplex PCR assay. Not all clones reach the TCRdb copy of this immuneACCESS table, which keeps in-frame sequences only. Checked studies attribute under half of the gap to unresolved V genes and leave the rest unexplained. The sample has under 350,000 clones on record, 70% to 90% of them singletons. The biggest ten clones account for approximately 4% of the sample. Material: PBMCs or T cells enriched from blood (not recorded which). The receptors derive from a woman between 40 and 55 years old with acute COVID-19.

This clone has only a few counts. This chain uses TRBV11-2 with TRBJ1-1, with 7 bases lining up with TRBD1. The CDR3 spans 14 residues. Germline V gene lookup returns CDR1 SGHAT and CDR2 FQNNGV. With 4 bases clipped from V and 4 bases from J, the junction kept 6 bases outside the gene matches. The CDR3 bases are TGTGCCAGCAGCTCCAAACAGGGGCGCACTGAAGCTTTCTTT. Its translation: CASSSKQGRTEAFF.

The V and J genes are TRBV7-2 and TRBJ2-3, with 8 bases identical to TRBD2. The V gene end was trimmed by 4 bases and the J gene end by 2 bases; junction bases not matched to a gene: 5. Per germline, CDR1 SGHTA and CDR2 FQGNSA. This CDR3 region has 15 residues. The CDR3: CASSWGGGNTDTQYF. The CDR3 nucleotides read TGTGCCAGCAGCTGGGGCGGGGGGAACACAGATACGCAGTATTTT.

This chain joins TRBV6-5 and TRBJ2-7; 8 bases map to TRBD2. Trimming cost V 8 bases and J 2 bases; bases outside gene matches: 11. CDR3 length: 15 amino acids. Germline CDR1 and CDR2: MNHEY and SVGAGI. CDR3 DNA: TGTGCCAGCGCATCAGCTAGCGGGTTCACCTACGAGCAGTACTTC. Translated, it gives CASASASGFTYEQYF.

The chain joins TRBV7-9 to TRBJ1-2; 7 nucleotides agree with TRBD1. With V trimmed by 6 bases and J by 8 bases, 9 bases remained unmatched. The germline CDR1 and CDR2 sequences are SEHNR and FQNEAQ (reference sequence). The CDR3 contains 13 residues. As DNA, the CDR3 is TGTGCCAGCAGTTACTCAGGGGGTCGAGGCTACACCTTC. This gives the protein CASSYSGGRGYTF.

This clone was seen just once. The J gene is TRBJ1-5, the V gene TRBV5-4, with TRBD1 identical over 7 bases. V shed 4 bases, J shed 6 bases, and the junction held 7 bases outside the gene matches. The germline CDR1 and CDR2 sequences are SGHNT and YYREEE (reference sequence). This CDR3 comprises 14 residues. The CDR3 nucleotides are TGTGCCAGCAGCAGACAGGGTGAGGCTCAGCCCCAGCATTTT. Protein: CASSRQGEAQPQHF.

The chain combines TRBV5-1 with TRBJ1-3, with 9 bases fitting TRBD1. The CDR3 runs to 15 residues. V gave up 4 bases and J gave up 5 bases; unmatched junction bases: 7. Germline V gene sequence: CDR1 SGHRS, CDR2 YFSETQ. As DNA, the CDR3 is TGCGCCAGCAGCCCGGAGACAGGGGGAAGAAACACCATATATTTT. Its protein product is CASSPETGGRNTIYF.

The V gene is TRBV5-6, the J gene TRBJ1-5, with 9 bases fitting TRBD1. J gave up 5 bases and V 4 bases, and 4 bases lay outside the gene matches. The germline V gene has CDR1 SGHDT and CDR2 YYEEEE. The CDR3 runs to 14 residues. The CDR3 loop is CASSRGQGDQPQHF. CDR3 sequence (DNA): TGTGCCAGCAGCAGGGGACAGGGCGATCAGCCCCAGCATTTT.

The chain links TRBV7-2 to TRBJ1-1; tentative D call: TRBD1 (5 bases). V dropped 1 base and J dropped 5 bases, with 14 bases sitting between them. The germline V gene has CDR1 SGHTA and CDR2 FQGNSA. CDR3 size: 15 residues. The CDR3 reads CASSLGPLGGTEAFF. CDR3 nucleotides: TGTGCCAGCAGCTTAGGCCCTCTGGGGGGAACTGAAGCTTTCTTT.

This clone was detected only once. The CDR3 loop is CASSTDRGPGEKLFF. CDR3 bases: TGTGCCAGTAGTACCGACAGGGGTCCGGGCGAAAAACTGTTTTTT. The chain links TRBV19 to TRBJ1-4, with 8 bases identical to TRBD1. Unmatched junction bases numbered 9, after V lost 4 bases and J lost 8 bases. The germline V gene encodes CDR1 LNHDA and CDR2 SQIVND (reference sequence). The CDR3 consists of 15 residues.

This clone has ten or more counts. The genes are TRBV27 and TRBJ2-7; unclear D gene. This CDR3 has 14 amino acids. Germline values: CDR1 MNHEY, CDR2 SMNVEV (reference sequence). V dropped 2 bases and J dropped 4 bases, with 12 bases sitting between them. The CDR3: CASSLTPGSYEQYF. CDR3 nucleotide sequence: TGTGCCAGCAGTTTAACCCCAGGATCATACGAGCAGTACTTC.

The chain uses TRBV5-4 and TRBJ2-1; 14 bases agree with TRBD2. V shed 0 bases and J 2 bases; nucleotides not matched to a gene: 1. This CDR3 is built from 17 residues. The germline CDR1 and CDR2 sequences are SGHNT and YYREEE (reference sequence). CDR3 protein: CASSLGTSGRTYNEQFF. CDR3 DNA sequence: TGTGCCAGCAGCTTGGGGACTAGCGGGAGGACCTACAATGAGCAGTTCTTC.

The chain links TRBV24-1 to TRBJ1-5; weak D call: TRBD1 (5 bases). The CDR3 runs to 15 residues. Looked up from germline, CDR1 is KGHDR and CDR2 is SFDVKD. V was trimmed by 2 bases and J by 7 bases, leaving 14 bases between them. CDR3 loop: CATSDSTGSTQPQHF. For the CDR3, the DNA is TGTGCCACCAGTGATTCTACAGGATCAACACAGCCCCAGCATTTT.

This chain connects TRBV28 to TRBJ2-2, with 7 bases that match TRBD1. Germline CDR1 MDHEN, CDR2 SYDVKM. V gave up 7 bases and J gave up 7 bases; unmatched junction bases: 6. The CDR3 has 13 residues. This chain's CDR3 is CASKDRVNGELFF. In DNA, the CDR3 is TGTGCCAGCAAAGACAGGGTTAACGGGGAGCTGTTTTTT.

This clone was seen only once. The chain carries TRBV27 and TRBJ2-7, with TRBD1 matching over 8 bases. Trimming at V came to 4 bases and at J to 5 bases, leaving 4 bases not matched to a gene. Per germline, CDR1 MNHEY and CDR2 SMNVEV (reference sequence). The CDR3 contains 13 residues. The CDR3 loop is CASSSTGGHEQYF. In nucleotides, the CDR3 is TGTGCCAGCAGTTCCACAGGGGGTCACGAGCAGTACTTC.

V usage is TRBV10-2 and J usage is TRBJ1-3; 7 nucleotides match TRBD1. Germline V gives CDR1 WSHSY, CDR2 SAAADI. The CDR3 extends over 16 amino acids. J was trimmed by 0 bases and V by 7 bases; bases with no gene match: 9. This CDR3 reads CASKTGTFSSGNTIYF. The CDR3 bases are TGCGCCAGCAAGACAGGGACTTTTTCCTCTGGAAACACCATATATTTT.

The chain carries TRBV6-5 and TRBJ2-1, with D maybe TRBD2 (5 bases). In germline, CDR1 is MNHEY, CDR2 SVGAGI. This CDR3 contains 15 residues. V was pared by 2 bases and J by 6 bases, with 14 bases between. CDR3 DNA sequence: TGTGCCAGCAGTTACGGTGTTACTAGGGTCAATGAGCAGTTCTTC. This encodes CASSYGVTRVNEQFF.

V usage is TRBV5-1 and J usage is TRBJ2-5; 10 bases match TRBD2. The V and J ends lost 4 bases and 5 bases, in that order; junction bases with no gene match: 11. The germline V gene has CDR1 SGHRS and CDR2 YFSETQ. The CDR3 spans 16 residues. The CDR3 nucleotides are TGCGCCAGCAGCCCTGCTAGCGGGAGAATAATGGAGACCCAGTACTTC. This encodes CASSPASGRIMETQYF.

Written as DNA, the CDR3 is TGTGCCAGCAGCTTCGCTCACGCTAGCTACAATGAGCAGTTCTTC. Translated: CASSFAHASYNEQFF. The chain recombines TRBV7-2 with TRBJ2-1; no clear D. Germline V lookup: CDR1 SGHTA, CDR2 FQGNSA. With 3 bases removed from V and 3 bases from J, the gap between germline ends came to 12 bases. This CDR3 has 15 amino acids.

V gene TRBV9 combines with J gene TRBJ2-1; 11 nucleotides agree with TRBD2. The trim removed 4 bases at V and 4 bases at J, leaving 7 bases unmatched. CDR1 is SGDLS and CDR2 is YYNGEE in the germline V gene. The CDR3 runs to 16 residues. CDR3 in amino acids: CASSPIRTSGYNEQFF. Written as DNA, the CDR3 is TGTGCCAGCAGCCCTATTAGGACTAGCGGGTACAATGAGCAGTTCTTC.

With respect to this clone: Other DNA sequences within the sample encode an identical CDR3. The J gene is TRBJ1-2, the V gene TRBV19; 7 bases match TRBD1. The trim removed 6 bases at V and 4 bases at J, leaving 2 bases unmatched. Germline assignment: CDR1 LNHDA and CDR2 SQIVND (reference sequence). The CDR3 is 12 residues long. CDR3 DNA: TGTGCCAGTAGACAGGGGTTCTATGGCTACACCTTC. Amino acid sequence: CASRQGFYGYTF.